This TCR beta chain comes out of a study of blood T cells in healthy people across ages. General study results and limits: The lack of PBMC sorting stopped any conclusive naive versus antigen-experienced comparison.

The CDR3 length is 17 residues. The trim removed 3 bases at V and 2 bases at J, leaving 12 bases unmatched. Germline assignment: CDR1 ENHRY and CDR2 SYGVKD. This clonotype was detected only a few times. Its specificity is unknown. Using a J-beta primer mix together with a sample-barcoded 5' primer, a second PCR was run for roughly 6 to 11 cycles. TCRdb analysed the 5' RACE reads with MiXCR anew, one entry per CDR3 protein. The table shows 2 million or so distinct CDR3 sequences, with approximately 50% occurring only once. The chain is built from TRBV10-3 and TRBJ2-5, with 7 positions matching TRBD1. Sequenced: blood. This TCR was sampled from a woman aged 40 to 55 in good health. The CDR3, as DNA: TGTGCCATCAGTGACCCCCGACAGGGTAGGATGCAAGAGACCCAGTACTTC. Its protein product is CAISDPRQGRMQETQYF.